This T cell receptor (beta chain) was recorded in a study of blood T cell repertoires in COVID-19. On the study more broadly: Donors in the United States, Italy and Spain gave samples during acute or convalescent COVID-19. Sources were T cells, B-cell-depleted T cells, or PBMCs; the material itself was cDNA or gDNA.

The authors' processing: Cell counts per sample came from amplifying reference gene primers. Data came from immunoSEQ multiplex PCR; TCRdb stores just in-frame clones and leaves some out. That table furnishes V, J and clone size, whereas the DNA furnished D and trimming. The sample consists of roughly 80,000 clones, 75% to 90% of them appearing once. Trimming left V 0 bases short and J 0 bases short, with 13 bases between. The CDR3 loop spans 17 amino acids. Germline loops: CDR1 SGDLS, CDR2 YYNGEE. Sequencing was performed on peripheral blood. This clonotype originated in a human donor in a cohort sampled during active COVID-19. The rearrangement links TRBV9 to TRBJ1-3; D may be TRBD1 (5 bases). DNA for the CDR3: TGTGCCAGCAGCGTAGGTGGGGCCCCCCGCTCTGGAAACACCATATATTTT. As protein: CASSVGGAPRSGNTIYF. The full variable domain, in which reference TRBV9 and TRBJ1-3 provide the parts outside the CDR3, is DSGVTQTPKHLITATGQRVTLRCSPRSGDLSVYWYQQSLDQGLQFLIQYYNGEERAKGNILERFSAQQFPDLHSELNLSSLELGDSALYFCASSVGGAPRSGNTIYFGEGSWLTVV.